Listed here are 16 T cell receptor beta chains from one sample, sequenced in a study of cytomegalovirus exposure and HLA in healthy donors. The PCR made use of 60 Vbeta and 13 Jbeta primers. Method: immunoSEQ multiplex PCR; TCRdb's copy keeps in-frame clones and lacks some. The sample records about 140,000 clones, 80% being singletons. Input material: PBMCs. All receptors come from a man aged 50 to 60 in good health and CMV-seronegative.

The CDR3 is CASGLGQGEKLFF. The CDR3 nucleotides read TGTGCTAGTGGTTTGGGCCAGGGGGAAAAACTGTTTTTT. V and J are TRBV12-5 and TRBJ1-4; D may be TRBD1 (6 bases). The CDR3 spans 13 residues. V lost 1 base and J 8 bases, leaving 8 bases between the germline ends. Germline CDR1 is LGHNT and CDR2 is FRNRAP.

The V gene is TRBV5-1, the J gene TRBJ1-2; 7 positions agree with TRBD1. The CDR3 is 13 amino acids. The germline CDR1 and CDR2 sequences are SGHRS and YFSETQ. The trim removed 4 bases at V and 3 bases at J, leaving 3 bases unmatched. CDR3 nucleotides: TGCGCCAGCAGCCCAGACAGGGACTATGGCTACACCTTC. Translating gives CASSPDRDYGYTF.

CDR3 sequence reads: CASSAGLGNTGELFF. The CDR3 DNA is TGTGCCAGCTCAGCAGGGTTGGGGAACACCGGGGAGCTGTTTTTT. The chain links TRBV18 to TRBJ2-2, with D possibly TRBD1 on 5 matching bases. This CDR3 has 15 residues. V was trimmed by 5 bases and J by 1 base, leaving 11 bases between them. The germline V gene has CDR1 KGHSH and CDR2 LQKENI.

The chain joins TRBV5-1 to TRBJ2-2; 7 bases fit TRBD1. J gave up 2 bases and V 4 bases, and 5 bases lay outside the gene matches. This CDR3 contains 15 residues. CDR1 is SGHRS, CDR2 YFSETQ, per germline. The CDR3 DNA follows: TGCGCCAGCAGCCGGGGACAGATCAACACCGGGGAGCTGTTTTTT. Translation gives CASSRGQINTGELFF.

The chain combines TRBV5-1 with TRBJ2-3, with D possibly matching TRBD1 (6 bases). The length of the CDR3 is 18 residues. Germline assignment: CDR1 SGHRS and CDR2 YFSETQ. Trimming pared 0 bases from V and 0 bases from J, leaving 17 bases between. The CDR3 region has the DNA TGCGCCAGCAGCTTGGCAGGGGTAGGGGACCCTAGCACAGATACGCAGTATTTT. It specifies CASSLAGVGDPSTDTQYF.

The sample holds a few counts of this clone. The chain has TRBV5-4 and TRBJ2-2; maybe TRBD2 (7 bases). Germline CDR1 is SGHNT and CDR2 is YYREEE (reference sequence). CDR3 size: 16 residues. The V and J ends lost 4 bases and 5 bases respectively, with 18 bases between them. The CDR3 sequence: CASSGLAGASTGELFF. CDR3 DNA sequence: TGTGCCAGCAGCGGATTGGCGGGGGCCTCAACCGGGGAGCTGTTTTTT.

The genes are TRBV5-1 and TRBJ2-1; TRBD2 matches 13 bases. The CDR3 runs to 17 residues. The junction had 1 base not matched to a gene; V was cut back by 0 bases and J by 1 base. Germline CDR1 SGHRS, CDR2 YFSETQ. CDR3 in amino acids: CASSLGLAGGSYNEQFF. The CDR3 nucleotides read TGCGCCAGCAGCTTGGGACTAGCGGGAGGTTCCTACAATGAGCAGTTCTTC.

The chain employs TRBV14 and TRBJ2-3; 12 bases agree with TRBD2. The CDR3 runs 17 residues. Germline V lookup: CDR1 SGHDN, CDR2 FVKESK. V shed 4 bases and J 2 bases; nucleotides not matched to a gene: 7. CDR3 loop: CASSPLGLAGPTDTQYF. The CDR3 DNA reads TGTGCCAGCAGCCCACTTGGACTAGCGGGGCCCACAGATACGCAGTATTTT.

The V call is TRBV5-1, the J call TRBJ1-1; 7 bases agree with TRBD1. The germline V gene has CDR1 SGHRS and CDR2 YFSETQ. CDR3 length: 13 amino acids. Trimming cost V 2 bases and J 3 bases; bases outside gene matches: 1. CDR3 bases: TGCGCCAGCAGCTTAGGACAGGACACTGAAGCTTTCTTT. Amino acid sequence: CASSLGQDTEAFF.

CDR3 bases: TGTGCCAGCAGTCCCCTCTCAGGGTCGGCTAACTATGGCTACACCTTC. Its translation is CASSPLSGSANYGYTF. V and J are TRBV27 and TRBJ1-2; D may be TRBD1 (5 bases). Looked up from germline, CDR1 is MNHEY and CDR2 is SMNVEV (reference sequence). V was clipped by 5 bases and J by 0 bases, with 16 bases between them. This CDR3 comprises 16 residues.

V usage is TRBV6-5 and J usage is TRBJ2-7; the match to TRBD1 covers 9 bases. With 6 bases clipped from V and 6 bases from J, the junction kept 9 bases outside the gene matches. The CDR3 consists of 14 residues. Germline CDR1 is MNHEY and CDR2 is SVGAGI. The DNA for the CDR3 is TGTGCCAGCAGAGATGGGACAGGGTCCCGCGAGCAGTACTTC. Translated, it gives CASRDGTGSREQYF.

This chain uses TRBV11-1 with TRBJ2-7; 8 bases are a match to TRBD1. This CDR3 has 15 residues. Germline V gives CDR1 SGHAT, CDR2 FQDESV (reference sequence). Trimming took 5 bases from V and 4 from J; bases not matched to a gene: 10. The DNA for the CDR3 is TGTGCCAGCAGCCTACGGAACAGGGGGACGTACGAGCAGTACTTC. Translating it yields CASSLRNRGTYEQYF.

The CDR3 region is CASSLRLGGTEAFF. The CDR3 coding sequence is TGTGCCAGTAGCTTACGCTTGGGGGGCACTGAAGCTTTCTTT. The chain carries TRBV19 and TRBJ1-1; D may be TRBD1 (5 bases). Germline V gene sequence: CDR1 LNHDA, CDR2 SQIVND (reference sequence). This CDR3 has 14 amino acids. Trimming took off 6 bases at V and 4 bases at J, with 15 bases between the two ends.

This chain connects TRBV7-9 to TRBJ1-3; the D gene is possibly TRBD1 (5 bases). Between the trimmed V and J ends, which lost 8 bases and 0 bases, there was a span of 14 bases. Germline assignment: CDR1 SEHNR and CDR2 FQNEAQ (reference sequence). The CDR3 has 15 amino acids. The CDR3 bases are TGTGCCAGCCGCGGCGGGGGGAGCTCTGGAAACACCATATATTTT. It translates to CASRGGGSSGNTIYF.

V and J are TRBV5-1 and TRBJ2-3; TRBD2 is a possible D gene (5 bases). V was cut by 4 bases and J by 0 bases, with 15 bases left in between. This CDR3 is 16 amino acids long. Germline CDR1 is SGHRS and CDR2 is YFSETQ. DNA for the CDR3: TGCGCCAGCAGCCCCCGGGCGGGTACTAGCACAGATACGCAGTATTTT. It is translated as CASSPRAGTSTDTQYF.

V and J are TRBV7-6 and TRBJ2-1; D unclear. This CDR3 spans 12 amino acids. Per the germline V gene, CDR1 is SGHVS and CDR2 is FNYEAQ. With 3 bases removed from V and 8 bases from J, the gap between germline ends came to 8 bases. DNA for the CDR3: TGTGCCAGCAGCTTCTTACTATATGAGCAGTTCTTC. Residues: CASSFLLYEQFF.